This TCR beta chain was identified during a study of blood T cell repertoires in COVID-19. Germline CDR1 is SGHTA and CDR2 is FQGNSA. The CDR3 spans 12 residues. V lost 4 bases and J 9 bases, leaving 13 bases between the germline ends. Profiling relied on immunoSEQ multiplex PCR, and the TCRdb table lists in-frame clones only, not all of them. The sample consists of fewer than 15,000 clones, about 88% of them appearing once. The sequenced sample was peripheral blood. This receptor was taken from a human donor in a cohort sampled during active COVID-19. V and J are TRBV7-2 and TRBJ2-7; D possibly corresponds to TRBD2 (7 bases). CDR3 region: CASSSSRGAQYF. In nucleotides, the CDR3 is TGTGCCAGCAGCTCATCCCGGGGGGCGCAGTACTTC.